This TCR beta chain is drawn from a study of cytotoxic CD8 clonotypes in ibrutinib-treated CLL. For the study at large: Samples had a mean of approximately 270,000 productive templates and roughly 99,000 productive rearrangements.

As to this clone: Its target is not known.

Assay used: immunoSEQ multiplex PCR; TCRdb lists only in-frame clones, some missing. The data hold approximately 70,000 clones, with 80% observed a single time. This CDR3 is 14 amino acids long. Study conclusions and caveats: Patients showed higher baseline clonality than age-matched healthy donors, and it tracked circulating CD8+ T-cell counts. Clonality increased at ibrutinib response and stayed stable in sustained remission. At progression, however, it fell back toward baseline. Under therapy, public clonotypes either contracted or stayed stable, and they were uncommon.

The TCR was taken from a human donor with chronic lymphocytic leukemia. The chain has TRBV12-2 and TRBJ1-5. TRBV12-2 is shown as a pseudogene. Source: PBMCs, taken at disease progression, from a patient treated with ibrutinib. CDR3 bases: TGTGCAAGTCGCTTTCCACCAGTGGGTCAGCCCCAGCATTTT. This codes for CASRFPPVGQPQHF.